The 12 T cell receptor beta chains below were found in one sample sequenced in a study of identical twins. TCRdb ran MiXCR on the 5' RACE reads and lists one entry per CDR3 protein. The sample shows 450,000 or so distinct CDR3 sequences, 14% of them seen only once. The same data also contributed to another study, on yellow fever vaccine responses in identical twins.

Sample: CD4+ T cells sorted from blood. These receptors all stem from a woman in her late teens or twenties in good health.

The V and J genes are TRBV6-2 or TRBV6-3 and TRBJ2-2, with TRBD2 identical over 9 bases. The V gene end was trimmed by 2 bases and the J gene end by 1 base; junction bases not matched to a gene: 5. Germline CDR1 reads MNHEY; CDR2 reads SVGEGT. The CDR3 sequence is 17 residues long. The CDR3 nucleotides are TGTGCCAGCAGTTACCCCGTACTAGCGGGGAACACCGGGGAGCTGTTTTTT. Amino acids: CASSYPVLAGNTGELFF.

The rearrangement links TRBV7-2 to TRBJ2-1; TRBD2 agrees at 7 bases. Per the germline V gene, CDR1 is SGHTA and CDR2 is FQGNSA. This CDR3 has 15 amino acids. After removal of 2 bases from V and 11 bases from J, the junction contained 12 bases not matched to a gene. Here the CDR3 DNA reads TGTGCCAGCAGCTTACGCGGGAGCCACTACGGGAAGCAGTTCTTC. Amino acids: CASSLRGSHYGKQFF. Full variable domain (missing parts from reference TRBV7-2 and TRBJ2-1): GAGVSQSPSNKVTEKGKDVELRCDPISGHTALYWYRQSLGQGLEFLIYFQGNSAPDKSGLPSDRFSAERTGGSVSTLTIQRTQQEDSAVYLCASSLRGSHYGKQFFGPGTRLTVL.

This clonotype was observed a handful of times. This rearrangement joins TRBV27 to TRBJ2-6; D is uncertain. The CDR3 totals 18 residues. V was shortened by 1 base and J by 1 base, with 14 bases between the two germline ends. Germline loops: CDR1 MNHEY, CDR2 SMNVEV (reference sequence). CDR3 residues: CASSLLGAAFSGANVLTF. CDR3 in DNA: TGTGCCAGCAGTTTATTGGGTGCCGCGTTTTCTGGGGCCAACGTCCTGACTTTC.

The V and J genes are TRBV15 and TRBJ2-2; the D call may be TRBD1 or TRBD2 (5 bases each). The CDR3 is 17 amino acids. The V gene's germline CDR1 is LNHNV and CDR2 YYDKDF (reference sequence). V lost 3 bases, J lost 2 bases, and 16 bases lay in between. The CDR3 here is CATSSRPGTYNTGELFF. The CDR3, as DNA: TGTGCCACCAGCAGTCGACCCGGGACCTACAACACCGGGGAGCTGTTTTTT.

This clonotype occurred a few times. The CDR3 nucleotides read TGCAGCGTTGAAGAGGACAGCTCCTACAATGAGCAGTTCTTC. Translation: CSVEEDSSYNEQFF. V and J are TRBV29-1 and TRBJ2-1; a weak D match, TRBD1 (6 bases). V gave up 0 bases and J gave up 0 bases, with 6 bases separating them. The CDR3 extends over 14 amino acids. CDR1 is SQVTM and CDR2 is ANQGSEA in the germline V gene.

V gene TRBV7-8 combines with J gene TRBJ1-1; a possible D gene is TRBD1 (6 bases). The CDR3 has 16 amino acids. CDR1 is SGHVS, CDR2 FQNEAQ, per germline. The V and J ends lost 6 bases and 0 bases respectively, with 17 bases between them. CDR3 residues: CASRRLPTGLNTEAFF. The CDR3 DNA reads TGTGCCAGCAGACGTCTCCCGACAGGATTGAACACTGAAGCTTTCTTT.

V and J are TRBV7-2 and TRBJ2-3; 8 bases are a match to TRBD2. Germline V gives CDR1 SGHTA, CDR2 FQGNSA. This CDR3 comprises 16 residues. V dropped 3 bases and J dropped 0; count of bases not matched to a gene: 5. CDR3 loop: CASSFLGLASTDTQYF. CDR3 sequence (DNA): TGTGCCAGCAGCTTCCTAGGACTAGCTAGCACAGATACGCAGTATTTT.

The CDR3 sequence is CASSLGGYKETQYF. CDR3 DNA: TGTGCCAGCAGCCTAGGGGGATACAAGGAGACCCAGTACTTC. The chain uses TRBV12-3 or TRBV12-4 and TRBJ2-5, with D perhaps matching TRBD1 (6 bases). V was shortened by 6 bases and J by 5 bases, with 16 bases between the two germline ends. The CDR3 has 14 residues.

This clonotype was counted only a few times. The chain uses TRBV27 and TRBJ2-5, with 10 bases fitting TRBD2. CDR3 length: 16 residues. V shed 1 base and J 4 bases; nucleotides not matched to a gene: 6. CDR1 and CDR2 from the germline V gene are MNHEY and SMNVEV (reference sequence). For the CDR3, the DNA is TGTGCCAGCAGTTTATATCCTAGCGGGAGCTTAGAGACCCAGTACTTC. Protein sequence: CASSLYPSGSLETQYF.

This clonotype was seen a handful of times. CDR3 amino acids: CASSAPLNTEAFF. The CDR3 DNA reads TGTGCCAGCAGTGCCCCATTGAACACTGAAGCTTTCTTT. The chain joins TRBV6-1 to TRBJ1-1; D is unclear. Trimming pared 4 bases from V and 0 bases from J, leaving 6 bases between. The germline gives CDR1 MNHNS, CDR2 SASEGT. The CDR3 has 13 residues.

This clonotype was counted a few times. The V call is TRBV27, the J call TRBJ2-3; no reliable D call. Germline CDR1 is MNHEY and CDR2 is SMNVEV (reference sequence). Trimming cost V 2 bases and J 3 bases, with 12 bases left between them. The CDR3 is made up of 15 amino acids. Here the CDR3 reads CASSLLGSPTDTQYF. As DNA, the CDR3 is TGTGCCAGCAGTTTACTAGGCAGCCCAACAGATACGCAGTATTTT.

V and J are TRBV11-2 and TRBJ2-7; D might be TRBD1 (6 bases). Germline V gene data show CDR1 as SGHAT and CDR2 as FQNNGV. Trimming pared 6 bases from V and 0 bases from J, leaving 15 bases between. This CDR3 comprises 15 residues. CDR3 amino acids: CASRKDSQYSYEQYF. DNA of the CDR3: TGTGCCAGCAGGAAGGACAGCCAATACTCCTACGAGCAGTACTTC.